A selection of T cell receptor beta chains follows, all from one sample in a study of T-cell memory formation after mild COVID-19. TCRdb reanalysed the 5' RACE reads using MiXCR and keeps one entry per CDR3 protein. Among about 200,000 distinct CDR3 sequences, approximately 10% were seen once, and the ten largest hold around 3.3%. Sequenced: PBMCs or a T cell subset sorted from them (not recorded which). These receptors were obtained from a young man who had mild COVID-19 (a few samples of this study predate the infection). Cell type and time point are not known. Each CDR3 is given with its conserved first and last residue. Each record gives: D gene, J gene, CDR3 length, V gene, clone size, CDR3 protein, CDR3 DNA. The D gene is left open where the match is weak. The size entry is marked missing in some rows and otherwise reads once, few, many or a size class.

NA TRBJ2-5 13 TRBV29-1 few CSVKGLLLETQYF TGCAGCGTTAAGGGACTTCTACTAGAGACCCAGTACTTC
NA TRBJ2-1 15 TRBV5-1 many CASRPGTASYNEQFF TGCGCCAGCAGACCCGGGACCGCGTCCTACAATGAGCAGTTCTTC
TRBD1 TRBJ1-1 16 TRBV5-1 few CASSRRSGGVGTEAFF TGCGCCAGCAGCCGCCGTTCAGGGGGGGTGGGAACTGAAGCTTTCTTT
NA TRBJ1-6 13 TRBV5-5 NA CASSGGMAPPLHF TGTGCCAGCAGCGGGGGTATGGCGCCACCCCTCCACTTT
TRBD1 TRBJ1-2 14 TRBV7-9 few CASSEAGTGTSYTF TGTGCCAGCAGCGAGGCCGGGACAGGGACATCCTACACCTTC
NA TRBJ2-1 15 TRBV12-3/TRBV12-4 NA CASSLTGGGHNEQFF TGTGCCAGCAGCCTAACAGGGGGAGGGCACAATGAGCAGTTCTTC
NA TRBJ2-2 14 TRBV5-1 many CASSLGSVTGELFF TGCGCCAGCAGCTTGGGGTCAGTCACCGGGGAGCTGTTTTTT
NA TRBJ1-2 14 TRBV6-5 once CASRQGKDYYGYTF TGTGCCAGCAGACAAGGAAAAGACTACTATGGCTACACCTTC
NA TRBJ2-1 13 TRBV28 few CASSLNLVSEQFF TGTGCCAGCAGTTTAAACTTAGTAAGTGAGCAGTTCTTC
NA TRBJ2-1 13 TRBV29-1 NA CSVGTAAYNEQFF TGCAGCGTTGGAACAGCTGCCTACAATGAGCAGTTCTTC
NA TRBJ1-2 14 TRBV5-1 few CASSFGGSGYGYTF TGCGCCAGCAGCTTTGGGGGGAGTGGCTATGGCTACACCTTC
TRBD2 TRBJ2-7 13 TRBV2 few CASSEAGSGEQYF TGTGCCAGCAGTGAAGCGGGTAGCGGGGAGCAGTACTTC
NA TRBJ1-2 13 TRBV7-2 NA CASSLWENYGYTF TGTGCCAGCAGCTTATGGGAGAACTATGGCTACACCTTC
NA TRBJ2-5 14 TRBV4-2 NA CASSQEGARRTQYF TGTGCCAGCAGCCAAGAAGGGGCCCGACGGACCCAGTACTTC
NA TRBJ2-1 15 TRBV5-1 NA CASSVALSSYNEQFF TGCGCCAGCAGCGTTGCGCTAAGCTCCTACAATGAGCAGTTCTTC
NA TRBJ1-5 15 TRBV7-6 NA CASSSNRDPGQPQHF TGTGCCAGCAGCTCGAACAGGGACCCGGGTCAGCCCCAGCATTTT
NA TRBJ1-5 15 TRBV5-6 few CASSLGEVGNQPQHF TGTGCCAGCAGCTTAGGGGAGGTTGGCAATCAGCCCCAGCATTTT
NA TRBJ2-3 13 TRBV3-1 NA CASSTSLADTQYF TGTGCCAGCAGCACTAGTCTCGCAGATACGCAGTATTTT
NA TRBJ1-5 13 TRBV2 few CASSTSGGSPQHF TGTGCCAGCAGTACCTCAGGCGGGTCACCCCAGCATTTT
NA TRBJ1-3 14 TRBV20-1 few CSAPARESGNTIYF TGCAGTGCCCCAGCCCGTGAATCTGGAAACACCATATATTTT
NA TRBJ2-6 18 TRBV5-1 NA CASSLGARGGSGANVLTF TGCGCCAGCAGCTTGGGGGCTCGTGGCGGCTCTGGGGCCAACGTCCTGACTTTC
NA TRBJ1-4 15 TRBV4-1 many CASSQEWGVGEKLFF TGCGCCAGCAGCCAAGAATGGGGGGTCGGTGAAAAACTGTTTTTT
TRBD1 TRBJ2-5 13 TRBV7-2 few CASSGDRGETQYF TGTGCCAGCAGCGGGGACAGGGGAGAGACCCAGTACTTC
NA TRBJ1-4 15 TRBV6-6 NA CASSTATATNEKLFF TGTGCCAGCAGTACCGCGACAGCAACTAATGAAAAACTGTTTTTT
TRBD1 TRBJ2-2 15 TRBV4-1 NA CASSQPDRVTGELFF TGCGCCAGCAGCCAACCGGACAGGGTAACCGGGGAGCTGTTTTTT
TRBD1 TRBJ2-7 13 TRBV4-3 few CASSQGTGAEQYF TGCGCCAGCAGCCAAGGGACAGGGGCCGAGCAGTACTTC
NA TRBJ2-3 14 TRBV18 few CASSPSTVTDTQYF TGTGCCAGCTCACCGAGCACAGTAACAGATACGCAGTATTTT
NA TRBJ1-3 16 TRBV7-6 few CASSLATMTVGNTIYF TGTGCCAGCAGCTTAGCGACAATGACGGTTGGAAACACCATATATTTT
NA TRBJ1-6 16 TRBV20-1 many CSAIAGGSSYNSPLHF TGCAGTGCTATCGCGGGGGGTAGCTCCTATAATTCACCCCTCCACTTT
NA TRBJ1-6 15 TRBV20-1 many CSARDRGRGDSPLHF TGCAGTGCTAGAGATCGGGGCCGCGGCGATTCACCCCTCCACTTT
NA TRBJ1-2 14 TRBV9 NA CASSTTEGKQGYTF TGTGCCAGCAGCACTACCGAGGGGAAGCAAGGCTACACCTTC
NA TRBJ2-3 19 TRBV4-2 NA CASSQDAGGGEGRTDTQYF TGTGCCAGCAGCCAAGATGCAGGTGGGGGAGAGGGACGCACAGATACGCAGTATTTT
NA TRBJ2-2 13 TRBV3-1 many CASSRRATGELFF TGTGCCAGCAGCCGCCGGGCCACCGGGGAGCTGTTTTTT
NA TRBJ1-5 15 TRBV3-1 few CASSQDSSWDTHKHF TGTGCCAGCAGCCAAGATTCATCTTGGGACACTCATAAGCATTTT
NA TRBJ2-5 14 TRBV4-2 NA CASSQGRVQETQYF TGTGCCAGCAGCCAAGGGAGGGTCCAAGAGACCCAGTACTTC
NA TRBJ1-4 13 TRBV5-1 NA CASKQGSNEKLFF TGCGCCAGCAAGCAGGGCTCGAATGAAAAACTGTTTTTT
TRBD1 TRBJ2-5 14 TRBV12-3/TRBV12-4 few CASSPRQGQETQYF TGTGCCAGCAGTCCACGACAGGGCCAAGAGACCCAGTACTTC
TRBD2 TRBJ2-1 17 TRBV7-2 many CASSPFLLTSGGNEQFF TGTGCCAGCAGCCCATTTCTCCTAACTAGCGGGGGCAATGAGCAGTTCTTC
NA TRBJ2-2 14 TRBV7-9 few CASSFAGNTGELFF TGTGCCAGCAGCTTCGCGGGGAACACCGGGGAGCTGTTTTTT
TRBD2 TRBJ2-3 17 TRBV5-1 few CASSLGQRGSHTDTQYF TGCGCCAGCAGCTTGGGGCAGCGGGGGTCACACACAGATACGCAGTATTTT
NA TRBJ1-2 13 TRBV2 few CASSVRWKDGYTF TGTGCCAGCAGTGTCAGGTGGAAGGATGGCTACACCTTC
TRBD1 TRBJ1-1 15 TRBV20-1 NA CSAPGTGLVNTEAFF TGCAGTGCACCCGGGACAGGGCTTGTGAACACTGAAGCTTTCTTT
TRBD1 TRBJ2-1 16 TRBV24-1 many CATSAVDRGRRNEQFF TGTGCCACCAGTGCCGTGGACAGGGGGCGCAGAAATGAGCAGTTCTTC
TRBD2 TRBJ2-3 16 TRBV7-2 many CASSFVPLAGRDTQYF TGTGCCAGCAGCTTTGTCCCTCTAGCGGGGAGGGATACGCAGTATTTT
NA TRBJ1-2 13 TRBV7-9 few CASSGTPNYGYTF TGTGCCAGCAGCGGGACACCCAACTATGGCTACACCTTC
NA TRBJ2-3 14 TRBV7-3 few CASSLMGYTDTQYF TGTGCCAGCAGCTTAATGGGCTACACAGATACGCAGTATTTT
NA TRBJ2-5 17 TRBV6-2/TRBV6-3 many CASRQKTAGTPQETQYF TGTGCCAGCAGACAAAAAACGGCCGGGACGCCTCAAGAGACCCAGTACTTC
TRBD1 TRBJ2-1 16 TRBV4-1 NA CASSQLRDRGYDEQFF TGCGCCAGCAGCCAGCTCCGGGACAGGGGGTACGATGAGCAGTTCTTC
NA TRBJ2-3 15 TRBV7-2 NA CASSLVRGATDTQYF TGTGCCAGCAGCTTAGTTAGGGGGGCCACGGATACGCAGTATTTT
NA TRBJ2-1 14 TRBV27 few CASTWAGSYNEQFF TGTGCCAGCACGTGGGCAGGCAGTTACAATGAGCAGTTCTTC
TRBD1 TRBJ2-5 13 TRBV20-1 few CSAEGAWGETQYF TGCAGTGCAGAGGGGGCCTGGGGGGAGACCCAGTACTTC
TRBD2 TRBJ2-7 15 TRBV12-3/TRBV12-4 few CASSLLAGGLYEQYF TGTGCCAGCAGCCTCCTAGCGGGGGGCCTCTACGAGCAGTACTTC
NA TRBJ2-6 15 TRBV12-3/TRBV12-4 few CASSFLWTGANVLTF TGTGCCAGCAGTTTTTTATGGACTGGGGCCAACGTCCTGACTTTC